This passage covers 2 T cell receptor beta chains from one sample sequenced in a study of Ad26.COV2.S vaccination and SARS-CoV-2 variants. Assay used: immunoSEQ multiplex PCR; TCRdb lists only in-frame clones, some missing. This table has approximately 460,000 clones, roughly nine tenths appearing once. Treatment reported: roughly 19 received Ad26.COV2.S at low or high dose, single or two shots; 5 received placebo; per-sample allocation not given. Collection of samples fell on day 63 after the first vaccine or placebo injection. Source: peripheral blood, taken in a trial of Ad26.COV2.S vaccine versus placebo. These receptors were taken from a person aged 18-65 years who received the Ad26.COV2.S COVID-19 vaccine or a placebo.

This chain uses TRBV27 with TRBJ2-2; possible D gene TRBD2, 6 bases. In germline, CDR1 is MNHEY, CDR2 SMNVEV (reference sequence). The CDR3 has 13 amino acids. Deletions cut 6 bases from V and 1 base from J, with 6 bases between. In nucleotides, the CDR3 is TGTGCCAGCAGAGCGGGGAACACCGGGGAGCTGTTTTTT. Its translation is CASRAGNTGELFF.

This sequence joins TRBV7-2 and TRBJ2-2, with D perhaps matching TRBD2 (6 bases). Germline-derived CDR1 and CDR2 are SGHTA and FQGNSA. Trimming took off 6 bases at V and 4 bases at J, with 18 bases between the two ends. This CDR3 comprises 16 residues. The CDR3 loop reads CASRAAGPRGTGELFF. The CDR3 bases are TGTGCCAGCAGGGCCGCGGGACCTCGTGGCACCGGGGAGCTGTTTTTT.